The 6 T cell receptor beta chains in this list originate from one sample, sequenced in a study of monozygotic twins with inflammatory bowel disease. TCRdb processed the 5' RACE reads again and assigns one entry to each CDR3 protein, with no DNA. The table for this sample gives about 210,000 distinct CDR3 sequences. Sequenced input: blood. These receptors were taken from a human donor with ulcerative colitis or Crohn's disease, or a healthy co-twin of an affected twin (not recorded which).

The rearrangement joins TRBV18 to TRBJ2-3; TCRdb's D call, TRBD2, is unchecked because there is no DNA. This CDR3 region has 15 residues. Germline CDR1 and CDR2: KGHSH and LQKENI. The CDR3 is CASSPPSGRAGTQYF.

This CDR3 reads CASSGDRGFSPLHF. V and J are TRBV12-3 or TRBV12-4 and TRBJ1-6; TCRdb returns TRBD1, unconfirmable since there is no DNA. This CDR3 spans 14 amino acids.

J is TRBJ2-1 and V is TRBV29-1; TCRdb picks TRBD2, but there is no DNA to check that call. CDR1 and CDR2 (germline): SQVTM, ANQGSEA. This CDR3 has 14 amino acids. The CDR3: CSVVLAGGPAEQFF.

The chain employs TRBV12-3 or TRBV12-4 and TRBJ2-1; TCRdb designates TRBD1, a call that cannot be tested without DNA. The CDR3 runs 15 residues. The CDR3 loop is CASSLSGGDYNEQFF.

The V and J genes are TRBV3-1 and TRBJ2-1; the D gene TCRdb calls, TRBD1, cannot be checked with no DNA. Germline lookup yields CDR1 LGHDT and CDR2 YNNKEL (reference sequence). The CDR3 spans 15 residues. The chain's CDR3 is CASSPYRGANNEQFF.

J is TRBJ2-5 and V is TRBV5-1; TCRdb returns TRBD1, unconfirmable since there is no DNA. In germline, CDR1 is SGHRS, CDR2 YFSETQ. The CDR3 is made up of 15 amino acids. The CDR3 is CASSLTGILQETQYF.